The sequence of this T cell receptor (beta chain) was determined in a study of blood T cell repertoires in COVID-19. About the research overall: From the United States, Italy and Spain came samples of acute and convalescent COVID-19.

TCRdb's copy holds only in-frame clones and misses some; the assay was immunoSEQ multiplex PCR. The sample shows a few hundred thousand clones, about 89% of them seen only once. V lost 4 bases and J lost 0, with 17 bases in between. CDR3 length equals 17 residues. Germline lookup yields CDR1 SGDLS and CDR2 YYNGEE. Sequenced: peripheral blood. The chain recombines TRBV9 with TRBJ2-1, with D perhaps matching TRBD2 (6 bases). The receptor was isolated from a man in his forties or fifties with acute or convalescent COVID-19. The CDR3 region is CASSSRLADSSYNEQFF. The CDR3 DNA sequence: TGTGCCAGCAGCTCGAGATTAGCGGATAGCTCCTACAATGAGCAGTTCTTC.